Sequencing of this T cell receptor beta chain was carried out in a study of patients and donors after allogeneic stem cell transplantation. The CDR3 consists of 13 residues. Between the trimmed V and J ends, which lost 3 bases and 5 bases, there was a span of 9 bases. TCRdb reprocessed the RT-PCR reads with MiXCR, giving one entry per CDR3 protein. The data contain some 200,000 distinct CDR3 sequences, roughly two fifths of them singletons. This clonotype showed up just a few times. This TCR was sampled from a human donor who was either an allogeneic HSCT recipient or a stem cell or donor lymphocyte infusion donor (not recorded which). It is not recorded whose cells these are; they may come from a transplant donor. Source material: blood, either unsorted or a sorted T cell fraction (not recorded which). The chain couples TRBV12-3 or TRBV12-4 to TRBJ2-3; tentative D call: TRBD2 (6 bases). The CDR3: CASSLPGGDTQYF. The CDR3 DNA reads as TGTGCCAGCAGTTTGCCCGGGGGAGATACGCAGTATTTT.